Listed below are T cell receptor beta chains from one sample, sequenced in a study of blood T cell repertoires in COVID-19. Profiled with immunoSEQ multiplex PCR; TCRdb holds only in-frame clones, not every one. The sample has about 120,000 clones; 82% are singletons. The sample comprised peripheral blood. The source is a man aged 65 to 85 with active or convalescent COVID-19. Both conserved end residues are part of each CDR3. The D gene is left open where the match is weak. Expanded clones are given a class, and other clones once, few, many or no size at all.

V gene	D gene	J gene	clone size	CDR3 DNA	CDR3 protein
TRBV6-5	TRBD1	TRBJ2-7	-	TGTGCCAGCATTACGGACAGGGGCACCTACGAGCAGTACTTC	CASITDRGTYEQYF
TRBV14	-	TRBJ2-1	-	TGTGCCAGCAGCGGGTCACAGGACCTGGGAGAGCAGTTCTTC	CASSGSQDLGEQFF
TRBV9	TRBD1	TRBJ1-6	few	TGTGCCAGCAGCGTGGACAGGGAGCCGTATAATTCACCCCTCCACTTT	CASSVDREPYNSPLHF
TRBV11-1	TRBD2	TRBJ2-1	few	TGTGCCAGCAGCTTATCCCCTAGCGGGGGGGCGAATGAGCAGTTCTTC	CASSLSPSGGANEQFF
TRBV12-3/TRBV12-4	-	TRBJ1-1	-	TGTGCCAGCAGTATCCCGGGGGGTAAATTAGCTTTCTTT	CASSIPGGKLAFF
TRBV30	-	TRBJ1-2	-	TGTGCCTGGAGTGTGAGTGACTATGGCTACACCTTC	CAWSVSDYGYTF
TRBV5-4	TRBD2	TRBJ2-7	-	TGTGCCAGCAGCACGCGGACTAGCGGGCAATATTACGAGCAGTACTTC	CASSTRTSGQYYEQYF
TRBV11-2	-	TRBJ1-1	-	TGTGCCAGCAGCGAACAGAACACTGAAGCTTTCTTT	CASSEQNTEAFF
TRBV18	-	TRBJ2-2	-	TGTGCCAGCTCACCAGTGGGACAAGACACCGGGGAGCTGTTTTTT	CASSPVGQDTGELFF
TRBV29-1	-	TRBJ1-1	-	TGCAGCGTTGAAGTAGGGGTATTTTCTGAAGCTTTCTTT	CSVEVGVFSEAFF
TRBV18	-	TRBJ1-1	-	TGTGCCAGCTCACCAAATGCGGGCACTGAAGCTTTCTTT	CASSPNAGTEAFF
TRBV30	-	TRBJ1-1	-	TGTGCCTGGAGTTTCAGGGATGGTACTGAAGCTTTCTTT	CAWSFRDGTEAFF
TRBV7-2	-	TRBJ2-1	once	TGTGCCAGCAGCCCCCCGGACTTCTACAATGAGCAGTTCTTC	CASSPPDFYNEQFF
TRBV11-1	-	TRBJ1-2	-	TGTGCCAGCAGCCTAGCACCAGGGTTGGCGGATGGCTACACCTTC	CASSLAPGLADGYTF
TRBV15	-	TRBJ2-5	-	TGTGCCACCAGCAGAGTTGCGGTTGAGACCCAGTACTTC	CATSRVAVETQYF
TRBV15	-	TRBJ1-2	-	TGTGCCACCAGCCTCAGTAGGTCAGGGGCTGATGGCTACACCTTC	CATSLSRSGADGYTF
TRBV3-1/TRBV3-2	TRBD1	TRBJ1-4	-	TGTGCCAGCAGCCGGGGACAGGGGACTGAAAAACTGTTTTTT	CASSRGQGTEKLFF
TRBV5-1	TRBD1	TRBJ1-1	-	TGCGCCAGCAGCTGGGGACAGCTGAACACTGAAGCTTTCTTT	CASSWGQLNTEAFF
TRBV27	TRBD1	TRBJ2-7	-	TGTGCCAGCAGTTTATCGCTCCAGGGGGCTTACGAGCAGTACTTC	CASSLSLQGAYEQYF
TRBV4-3	TRBD1	TRBJ2-1	-	TGCGCCAGCAGCCAACCGGGACAGGGGGCGGATGAGCAGTTCTTC	CASSQPGQGADEQFF
TRBV6-1	-	TRBJ2-7	-	TGTGCCAGCAGTGATACTTCCTACGAGCAGTACTTC	CASSDTSYEQYF
TRBV5-1	-	TRBJ2-1	-	TGCGCCAGCAGCTTTGGACAGTCCTACAATGAGCAGTTCTTC	CASSFGQSYNEQFF
TRBV14	-	TRBJ1-1	once	TGTGCCAGCAGCCAAGACAGGAAGGCTTTCTTT	CASSQDRKAFF
TRBV7-8	-	TRBJ2-7	-	TGTGCCAGCAGCTTAGGTGTGCAGAACGAGCAGTACTTC	CASSLGVQNEQYF
TRBV9	TRBD2	TRBJ2-1	-	TGTGCCAGCAGCGTAGCGGGGGGGCGACAGAATGAGCAGTTCTTC	CASSVAGGRQNEQFF
TRBV5-6	-	TRBJ2-7	-	TGTGCCAGCAGCCTGGGGACTTACTCCTACGAGCAGTACTTC	CASSLGTYSYEQYF
TRBV15	TRBD1	TRBJ2-1	-	TGTGCCACCAGCGGATCCCGGGACAGCAACAATGAGCAGTTCTTC	CATSGSRDSNNEQFF
TRBV13	TRBD1	TRBJ1-1	-	TGTGCCAGCAGCTTCCGGACAGGGGGCATGAACACTGAAGCTTTCTTT	CASSFRTGGMNTEAFF
TRBV3-1/TRBV3-2	-	TRBJ2-7	-	TGTGCCAGCAGCCCTGACGGAGCCTACGAGCAGTACTTC	CASSPDGAYEQYF
TRBV30	-	TRBJ2-5	many	TGTGCCTGGATAAGGGGCGGTCAGGGGACCCAGTACTTC	CAWIRGGQGTQYF
TRBV9	TRBD1	TRBJ1-2	-	TGTGCCAGCAGCCAGGCGGGACAGGGGGCGTTAGGCTACACCTTC	CASSQAGQGALGYTF
TRBV5-4	-	TRBJ2-3	-	TGTGCCAGCAGCGAAGACTCGCGAGGGGATACGCAGTATTTT	CASSEDSRGDTQYF
TRBV7-9	-	TRBJ1-1	-	TGTGCCAGCAGTCCGGATCAGGGGAGGGGCACTGAAGCTTTCTTT	CASSPDQGRGTEAFF
TRBV3-1/TRBV3-2	TRBD1	TRBJ1-5	once	TGTGCCAGCAGTGGGACAGGGGACAATCAGCCCCAGCATTTT	CASSGTGDNQPQHF
TRBV4-1	TRBD2	TRBJ2-7	-	TGCGCCAGCAGAGCGGCTGCGGGAGGAGTCGACGAGCAGTACTTC	CASRAAAGGVDEQYF
TRBV4-2	TRBD1	TRBJ2-6	once	TGTGCCAGCAGCCAAGGGACAGGGGGGACGGCAGGGGCCAACGTCCTGACTTTC	CASSQGTGGTAGANVLTF
TRBV20-1	-	TRBJ2-7	-	TGCAGTGCTAGACTTTCGGGCGAGCAGTACTTC	CSARLSGEQYF
TRBV18	-	TRBJ2-3	few	TGTGCCAGCTCAACGGGACTGGGGCGAGATACGCAGTATTTT	CASSTGLGRDTQYF
TRBV6-5	TRBD1	TRBJ1-2	-	TGTGCCAGCAGTTTAACCGGGACAGGGATGCGCGGCTACACCTTC	CASSLTGTGMRGYTF
TRBV6-5	-	TRBJ1-1	-	TGTGCCAGCAGTTACGTCAGGGGCGGTGGCACTGAAGCTTTCTTT	CASSYVRGGGTEAFF
TRBV7-9	TRBD1	TRBJ1-6	medium-sized	TGTGCCAGCAGCCAAAGACAGGGAGCCGGACCCCTCCACTTT	CASSQRQGAGPLHF
TRBV19	-	TRBJ1-1	-	TGTGCCAGTAGTACAGGACAGAGGAAAGCTTTCTTT	CASSTGQRKAFF
TRBV11-2	-	TRBJ2-5	once	TGTGCCAGCAGCTTAGGTCTACAGACGACCCAGTACTTC	CASSLGLQTTQYF
TRBV7-2	TRBD1	TRBJ1-2	-	TGTGCCAGCAAGGGGACAGGAGGTGGCTACACCTTC	CASKGTGGGYTF
TRBV10-3	-	TRBJ1-4	-	TGTGCCATCAGTGATACAGCTTTTGAAAAACTGTTTTTT	CAISDTAFEKLFF
TRBV4-2	-	TRBJ1-2	-	TGTGCCAGCAGCCAAACGGGGGGGAACTATGGCTACACCTTC	CASSQTGGNYGYTF
TRBV3-1/TRBV3-2	-	TRBJ2-1	-	TGTGCCAGCAGCCATGAGGGAAGGAGTGAGCAGTTCTTC	CASSHEGRSEQFF
TRBV30	TRBD1	TRBJ1-2	-	TGTGCCTGGAGTCGAACAGGGGGCGCCGGCTATGGCTACACCTTC	CAWSRTGGAGYGYTF
TRBV7-8	TRBD1	TRBJ1-2	-	TGTGCCAGCAGCTGGGACAGGACGGATGGCTACACCTTC	CASSWDRTDGYTF
TRBV5-1	-	TRBJ1-2	few	TGCGCCAGCAGCACTAGGTCCAATTGGGTTGGAGAAGACTATGGCTACACCTTC	CASSTRSNWVGEDYGYTF